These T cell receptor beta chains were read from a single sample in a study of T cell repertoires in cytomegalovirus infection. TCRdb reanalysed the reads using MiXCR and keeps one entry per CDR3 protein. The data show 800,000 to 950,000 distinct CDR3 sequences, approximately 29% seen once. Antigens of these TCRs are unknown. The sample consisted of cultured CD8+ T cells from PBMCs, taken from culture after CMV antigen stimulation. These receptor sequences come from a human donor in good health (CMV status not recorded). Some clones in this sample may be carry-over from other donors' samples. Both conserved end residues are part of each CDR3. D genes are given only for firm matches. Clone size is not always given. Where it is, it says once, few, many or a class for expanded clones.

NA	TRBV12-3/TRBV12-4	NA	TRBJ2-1	CASRPRGGYWEQFF	TGTGCCAGCCGCCCCCGAGGGGGGTATTGGGAGCAGTTCTTC
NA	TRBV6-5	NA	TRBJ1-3	CASSYTGGGNTIYF	TGTGCCAGCAGCTACACCGGCGGAGGAAACACCATATATTTT
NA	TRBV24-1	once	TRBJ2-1	CATSSLAVYDNEQFF	TGTGCCACCAGTTCACTAGCTGTCTACGACAATGAGCAGTTCTTC
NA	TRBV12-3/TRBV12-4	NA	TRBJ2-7	CASNQYGPEDYEQYF	TGTGCCAGCAACCAATACGGGCCGGAGGACTACGAGCAGTACTTC
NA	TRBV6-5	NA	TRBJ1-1	CASSSGTEAIF	TGTGCCAGCAGTTCGGGCACTGAAGCTATCTTT
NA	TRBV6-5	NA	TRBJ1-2	CASSLQGIANYGYTF	TGTGCCAGCAGTCTGCAGGGGATAGCTAACTATGGCTACACCTTC
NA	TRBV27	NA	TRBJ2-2	CASKPGTPHGELFF	TGTGCCAGCAAGCCTGGGACACCCCACGGGGAGCTGTTTTTT
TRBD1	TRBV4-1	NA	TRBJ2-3	CASSQEGQGSDTQYF	TGCGCCAGCAGCCAAGAGGGACAGGGCTCAGATACGCAGTATTTT
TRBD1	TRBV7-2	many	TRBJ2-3	CASSLEGAESDTQYF	TGTGCCAGCAGCTTAGAGGGGGCCGAATCAGATACGCAGTATTTT
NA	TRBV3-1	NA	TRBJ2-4	CASSQGSIGTKNIQYF	TGTGCCAGCAGCCAAGGGTCCATAGGGACCAAAAACATTCAGTACTTC
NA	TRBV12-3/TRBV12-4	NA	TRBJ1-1	CASTLPGGLNTEAFF	TGTGCCAGCACCCTTCCCGGCGGGTTGAACACTGAAGCTTTCTTT
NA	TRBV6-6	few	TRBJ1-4	CASSEGSPGELFF	TGTGCCAGCAGCGAGGGCAGTCCAGGAGAACTGTTTTTT
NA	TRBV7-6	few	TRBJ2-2	CASSSRGHLHRELFF	TGTGCCAGCAGCTCCCGGGGACACCTACACCGGGAGCTGTTTTTT
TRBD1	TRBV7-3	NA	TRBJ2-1	CASSQWPGQGSGNEQFF	TGTGCCAGCAGCCAATGGCCGGGACAGGGTTCCGGCAATGAGCAGTTCTTC